This TCR beta chain was observed in a study of blood T cell repertoires in COVID-19. Study-wide background: Samples of COVID-19 (acute and convalescent) were obtained from the United States, Italy and Spain. PBMCs, B-cell-depleted T cells, or T cells provided the cDNA or gDNA that made up the material.

Source study methods: Nucleated cell counts were estimated from reference gene primer amplification. Sequenced by immunoSEQ multiplex PCR; TCRdb stores in-frame clones only, minus some. The D gene and trimming were derived from the DNA, and the V and J assignments and clone size from that table. The sample carries about 230,000 clones, under 90% recorded once. The CDR3 sequence is 14 residues long. The V gene's germline CDR1 is SNHLY and CDR2 FYNNEI. V was trimmed by 0 bases and J by 5 bases, leaving 10 bases between them. This chain connects TRBV2 to TRBJ1-2, with D possibly being TRBD1 (5 bases). The sequencing sample was made of peripheral blood. The TCR was taken from a man aged 45-65 years with COVID-19, enrolled during active disease. CDR3: CASSEAGRAYGYTF. The CDR3, as DNA: TGTGCCAGCAGTGAAGCTGGCAGGGCGTATGGCTACACCTTC. The whole variable domain, remainder taken from reference TRBV2 and TRBJ1-2, is EPEVTQTPSHQVTQMGQEVILRCVPISNHLYFYWYRQILGQKVEFLVSFYNNEISEKSEIFDDQFSVERPDGSNFTLKIRSTKLEDSAMYFCASSEAGRAYGYTFGSGTRLTVV.